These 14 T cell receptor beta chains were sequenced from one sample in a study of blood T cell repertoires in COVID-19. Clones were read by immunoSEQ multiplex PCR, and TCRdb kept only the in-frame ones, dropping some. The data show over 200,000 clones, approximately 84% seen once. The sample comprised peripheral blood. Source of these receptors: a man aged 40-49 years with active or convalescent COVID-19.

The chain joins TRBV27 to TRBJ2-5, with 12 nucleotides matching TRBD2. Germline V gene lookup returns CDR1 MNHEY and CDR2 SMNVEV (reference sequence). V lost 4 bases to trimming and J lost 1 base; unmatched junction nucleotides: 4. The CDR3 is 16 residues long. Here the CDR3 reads CASSSWTSGTQETQYF. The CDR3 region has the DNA TGTGCCAGCAGTTCCTGGACTAGCGGGACCCAAGAGACCCAGTACTTC.

CDR3 protein: CASSPGGWNTEAFF. The CDR3 DNA is TGTGCCAGTAGTCCCGGGGGGTGGAACACTGAAGCTTTCTTT. The chain carries TRBV19 and TRBJ1-1; possible D gene TRBD1, 5 bases. V dropped 5 bases and J dropped 1 base, with 11 bases sitting between them. Germline CDR1 is LNHDA and CDR2 is SQIVND (reference sequence). The CDR3 spans 14 residues.

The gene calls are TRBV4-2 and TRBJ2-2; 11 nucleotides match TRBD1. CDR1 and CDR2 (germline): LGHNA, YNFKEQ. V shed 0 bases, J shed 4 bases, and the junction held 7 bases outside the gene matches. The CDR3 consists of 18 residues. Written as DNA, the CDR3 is TGTGCCAGCAGCCAAGAAGGGTTCGGGACAGGGGGCACCGGGGAGCTGTTTTTT. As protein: CASSQEGFGTGGTGELFF.

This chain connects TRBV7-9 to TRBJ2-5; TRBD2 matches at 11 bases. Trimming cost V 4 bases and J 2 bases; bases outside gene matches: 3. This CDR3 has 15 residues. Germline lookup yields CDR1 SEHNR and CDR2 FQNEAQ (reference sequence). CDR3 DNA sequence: TGTGCCAGCAGCTCCAGGACTAGCGGGCAAGAGACCCAGTACTTC. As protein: CASSSRTSGQETQYF.

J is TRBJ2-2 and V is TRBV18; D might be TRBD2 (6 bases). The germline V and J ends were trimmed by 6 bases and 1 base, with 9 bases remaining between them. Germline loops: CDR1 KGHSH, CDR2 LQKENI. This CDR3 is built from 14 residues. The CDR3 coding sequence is TGTGCCAGCTCGGCGGGACGGAACACCGGGGAGCTGTTTTTT. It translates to CASSAGRNTGELFF.

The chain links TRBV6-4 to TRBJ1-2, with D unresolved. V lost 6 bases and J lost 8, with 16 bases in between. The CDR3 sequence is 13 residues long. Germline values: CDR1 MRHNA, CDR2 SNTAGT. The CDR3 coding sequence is TGTGCCAGCAGAGCCCCCGGGATTCGGGGCTACACCTTC. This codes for CASRAPGIRGYTF.

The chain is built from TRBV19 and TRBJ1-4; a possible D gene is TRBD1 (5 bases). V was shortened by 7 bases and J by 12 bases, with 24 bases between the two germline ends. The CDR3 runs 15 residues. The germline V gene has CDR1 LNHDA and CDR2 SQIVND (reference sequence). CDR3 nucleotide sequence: TGTGCCAGTAAGCACCTAAAGGTAACGCGGGGCCAACTGTTTTTT. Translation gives CASKHLKVTRGQLFF.

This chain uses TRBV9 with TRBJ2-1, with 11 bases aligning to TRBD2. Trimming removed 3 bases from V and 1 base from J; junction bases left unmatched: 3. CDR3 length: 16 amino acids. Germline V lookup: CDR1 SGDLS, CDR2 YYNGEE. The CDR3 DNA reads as TGTGCCAGCAGCGGCCTAGCGGGAGGATCCTACAATGAGCAGTTCTTC. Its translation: CASSGLAGGSYNEQFF. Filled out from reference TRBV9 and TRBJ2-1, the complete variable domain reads DSGVTQTPKHLITATGQRVTLRCSPRSGDLSVYWYQQSLDQGLQFLIQYYNGEERAKGNILERFSAQQFPDLHSELNLSSLELGDSALYFCASSGLAGGSYNEQFFGPGTRLTVL.

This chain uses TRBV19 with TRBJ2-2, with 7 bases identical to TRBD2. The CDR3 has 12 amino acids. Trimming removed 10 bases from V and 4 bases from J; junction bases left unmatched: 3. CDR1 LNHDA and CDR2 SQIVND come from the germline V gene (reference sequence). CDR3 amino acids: CATSGGTGELFF. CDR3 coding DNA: TGTGCCACCTCGGGGGGCACCGGGGAGCTGTTTTTT.

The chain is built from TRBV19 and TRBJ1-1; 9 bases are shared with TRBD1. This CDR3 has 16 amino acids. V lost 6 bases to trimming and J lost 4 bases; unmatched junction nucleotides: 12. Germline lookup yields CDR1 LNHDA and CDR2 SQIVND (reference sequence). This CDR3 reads CASRLPQGAKGTEAFF. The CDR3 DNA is TGTGCCAGTAGGCTTCCACAGGGGGCCAAAGGCACTGAAGCTTTCTTT.

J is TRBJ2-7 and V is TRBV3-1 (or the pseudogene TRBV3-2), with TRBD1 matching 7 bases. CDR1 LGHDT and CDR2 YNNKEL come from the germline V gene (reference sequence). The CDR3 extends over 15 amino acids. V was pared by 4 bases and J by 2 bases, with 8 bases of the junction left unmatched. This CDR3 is CASSLRQGYAYEQYF. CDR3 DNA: TGTGCCAGCAGCCTAAGACAGGGATACGCCTACGAGCAGTACTTC.

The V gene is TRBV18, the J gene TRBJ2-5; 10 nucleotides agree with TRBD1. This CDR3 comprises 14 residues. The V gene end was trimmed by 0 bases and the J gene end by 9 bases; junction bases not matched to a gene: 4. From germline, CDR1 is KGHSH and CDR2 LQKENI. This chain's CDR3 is CASSPPGQGSSQYF. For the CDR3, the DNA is TGTGCCAGCTCACCACCGGGACAGGGGTCGTCCCAGTACTTC.

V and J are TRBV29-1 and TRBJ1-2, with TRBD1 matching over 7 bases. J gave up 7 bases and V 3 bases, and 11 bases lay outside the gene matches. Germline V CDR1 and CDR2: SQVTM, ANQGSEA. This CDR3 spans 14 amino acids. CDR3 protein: CSVDPGGRLGGYTF. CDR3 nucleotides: TGCAGCGTTGACCCAGGGGGACGTTTGGGTGGCTACACCTTC.

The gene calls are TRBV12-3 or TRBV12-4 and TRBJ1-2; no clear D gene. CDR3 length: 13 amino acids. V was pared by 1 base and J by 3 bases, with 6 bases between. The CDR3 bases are TGTGCCAGCAGTTTAGGCAGCGACTATGGCTACACCTTC. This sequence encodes CASSLGSDYGYTF.